These T cell receptor beta chains were read from a single sample in a study of T cell responses to AZD1222 COVID-19 vaccine. TCRdb keeps only in-frame clones here, not all; method: immunoSEQ multiplex PCR. The profile shows about 99,000 clones, around 90% of them singletons. This material consisted of peripheral blood, taken on day 0 of AZD1222 vaccination. The origin of the receptors is an adult in good health. The CDR3 runs from the conserved cysteine through the conserved F or W. Fields, in order: V gene, D gene, clone size, J gene, CDR3 DNA, CDR3 protein. The D gene is left open where the match is weak. Expanded clones are given a class, and other clones once, few, many or no size at all.

v_gene: TRBV4-3
d_gene: -
abundance: -
j_gene: TRBJ2-3
CDR3nt: TGCGCCAGCAGCCAAGTGGGGCCCGGCAAGGACTCCTATTATGCGCAGTATTTT
CDR3aa: CASSQVGPGKDSYYAQYF

v_gene: TRBV7-2
d_gene: -
abundance: -
j_gene: TRBJ2-3
CDR3nt: TGTGCCAGCAGCTTTAGATCGCGAACAGATACGCAGTATTTT
CDR3aa: CASSFRSRTDTQYF

v_gene: TRBV25-1
d_gene: -
abundance: -
j_gene: TRBJ1-1
CDR3nt: TGTGCCAGCAGTGAACCCTCCACTGGGGCTTTCTTT
CDR3aa: CASSEPSTGAFF

v_gene: TRBV25-1
d_gene: -
abundance: -
j_gene: TRBJ2-5
CDR3nt: TGTGCCAGCAGTGAATATAAAGGACAAGAGACCCAGTACTTC
CDR3aa: CASSEYKGQETQYF

v_gene: TRBV7-2
d_gene: -
abundance: many
j_gene: TRBJ1-6
CDR3nt: TGTGCCAGCAGCGGCGCGAGCTCCTATAATTCACCCCTCCACTTT
CDR3aa: CASSGASSYNSPLHF

v_gene: TRBV24-1
d_gene: TRBD1
abundance: -
j_gene: TRBJ2-6
CDR3nt: TGTGCCACCAGTGACCAGGGGGCGGCTGGGGCCAACGTCCTGACTTTC
CDR3aa: CATSDQGAAGANVLTF

v_gene: TRBV7-2
d_gene: -
abundance: -
j_gene: TRBJ1-2
CDR3nt: TGTGCCAGCAGCTTAGCGGGATGGGGAGCGTATGGCTACACCTTC
CDR3aa: CASSLAGWGAYGYTF

v_gene: TRBV19
d_gene: TRBD1
abundance: -
j_gene: TRBJ1-4
CDR3nt: TGTGCCAGTAGAAGGACAGGGCCTAATGAAAAACTGTTTTTT
CDR3aa: CASRRTGPNEKLFF

v_gene: TRBV11-3
d_gene: -
abundance: -
j_gene: TRBJ2-5
CDR3nt: TGTGCCAGCAGCTTTGGTGCACAAGAGACCCAGTACTTC
CDR3aa: CASSFGAQETQYF

v_gene: TRBV10-3
d_gene: -
abundance: -
j_gene: TRBJ1-1
CDR3nt: TGTGCCATCAATGGCACTTTCCCCCTCCTGAACACTGAAGCTTTCTTT
CDR3aa: CAINGTFPLLNTEAFF

v_gene: TRBV4-3
d_gene: -
abundance: -
j_gene: TRBJ1-1
CDR3nt: TGCGCCAGCACTACTGAGGGCAGCGGAGGCACTGAAGCTTTCTTT
CDR3aa: CASTTEGSGGTEAFF

v_gene: TRBV9
d_gene: TRBD1
abundance: -
j_gene: TRBJ1-4
CDR3nt: TGTGCCAGCAGCGTATCGGGACAGGGGGTTCCCGAGGGAAAACTGTTTTTT
CDR3aa: CASSVSGQGVPEGKLFF

v_gene: TRBV11-1
d_gene: TRBD2
abundance: -
j_gene: TRBJ2-1
CDR3nt: TGTGCCAGCAGCCTGTCTAGCGGGGGCTACAATGAGCAGTTCTTC
CDR3aa: CASSLSSGGYNEQFF

v_gene: TRBV6-2/TRBV6-3
d_gene: TRBD1
abundance: -
j_gene: TRBJ1-5
CDR3nt: TGTGCCAGCAGTCATGGACAGGACCAGCATTTT
CDR3aa: CASSHGQDQHF

v_gene: TRBV6-2/TRBV6-3
d_gene: TRBD2
abundance: -
j_gene: TRBJ2-1
CDR3nt: TGTGCCAGCAGTTACTTGGGTAGCGGGAGCTCCTACAATGAGCAGTTCTTC
CDR3aa: CASSYLGSGSSYNEQFF

v_gene: TRBV2
d_gene: TRBD1
abundance: -
j_gene: TRBJ1-4
CDR3nt: TGTGCCAGCATGTTTGGGACAGACGAAAAACTGTTTTTT
CDR3aa: CASMFGTDEKLFF

v_gene: TRBV21-1
d_gene: -
abundance: -
j_gene: TRBJ1-1
CDR3nt: TGTGCCAGCAGCAAAGCGAGGGGCCCCCCGGAGACTGAAGCTTTCTTT
CDR3aa: CASSKARGPPETEAFF

v_gene: TRBV4-3
d_gene: TRBD1
abundance: -
j_gene: TRBJ1-1
CDR3nt: TGCGCCAGCAGCCAAGTGACAGGACAGGGTCATCCTGAAGCTTTCTTT
CDR3aa: CASSQVTGQGHPEAFF

v_gene: TRBV29-1
d_gene: -
abundance: -
j_gene: TRBJ2-1
CDR3nt: TGCAGCGTAGCCTCCAATGCGCCAAAGGACAATGAGCAGTTCTTC
CDR3aa: CSVASNAPKDNEQFF

v_gene: TRBV12-3/TRBV12-4
d_gene: TRBD1
abundance: -
j_gene: TRBJ1-1
CDR3nt: TGTGCCAGCAGTCTTCAGGGGGCGCCTGGGGCTTTCTTT
CDR3aa: CASSLQGAPGAFF

v_gene: TRBV6-4
d_gene: -
abundance: few
j_gene: TRBJ1-2
CDR3nt: TGTGCCAGCAGTGCGGAGAGATGGGCGTTGTATGGCTACACCTTC
CDR3aa: CASSAERWALYGYTF

v_gene: TRBV19
d_gene: -
abundance: -
j_gene: TRBJ2-7
CDR3nt: TGTGCCAGTAGTACCTACGGGACGCACTCCTACGAGCAGTACTTC
CDR3aa: CASSTYGTHSYEQYF

v_gene: TRBV6-2/TRBV6-3
d_gene: -
abundance: -
j_gene: TRBJ1-2
CDR3nt: TGTGCCAGCAGTTACTCCGGACAAACGTATGGCTACACCTTC
CDR3aa: CASSYSGQTYGYTF

v_gene: TRBV3-1/TRBV3-2
d_gene: -
abundance: -
j_gene: TRBJ1-1
CDR3nt: TGTGCCAGCAGCCACAGCACTGAAGCTTTCTTT
CDR3aa: CASSHSTEAFF

v_gene: TRBV4-3
d_gene: TRBD1
abundance: -
j_gene: TRBJ1-1
CDR3nt: TGCGCCAGCAGCCAAGTCGGGACAGGGAGGGCTTTCTTT
CDR3aa: CASSQVGTGRAFF

v_gene: TRBV15
d_gene: TRBD2
abundance: -
j_gene: TRBJ2-2
CDR3nt: TGTGCCACCAGCAGCGGTGGGGGAGGGTCAACCGGGGAGCTGTTTTTT
CDR3aa: CATSSGGGGSTGELFF

v_gene: TRBV2
d_gene: -
abundance: -
j_gene: TRBJ1-5
CDR3nt: TGTGCCAGCACCCAGGGGAGGGCCAGCAATCAGCCCCAGCATTTT
CDR3aa: CASTQGRASNQPQHF

v_gene: TRBV29-1
d_gene: -
abundance: -
j_gene: TRBJ1-5
CDR3nt: TGCAGCTGCCGGATTGACAGGACCCAGCATTTT
CDR3aa: CSCRIDRTQHF

v_gene: TRBV7-2
d_gene: TRBD1
abundance: -
j_gene: TRBJ1-6
CDR3nt: TGTGCCAGCAGCTCGACAGGGTACAATAATTCACCCCTCCACTTT
CDR3aa: CASSSTGYNNSPLHF

v_gene: TRBV4-1
d_gene: -
abundance: -
j_gene: TRBJ1-5
CDR3nt: TGCGCCAGCAGCCAAGATTGGGGGGACATGAGGGATCAGCCCCAGCATTTT
CDR3aa: CASSQDWGDMRDQPQHF

v_gene: TRBV28
d_gene: -
abundance: -
j_gene: TRBJ1-2
CDR3nt: TGTGCCAGCAGTGATATTGCCGGGATCTACACCTTC
CDR3aa: CASSDIAGIYTF

v_gene: TRBV7-9
d_gene: -
abundance: -
j_gene: TRBJ2-3
CDR3nt: TGTGCCAGCAGCTTGACGGATACCACAGATACGCAGTATTTT
CDR3aa: CASSLTDTTDTQYF

v_gene: TRBV27
d_gene: TRBD1
abundance: -
j_gene: TRBJ1-1
CDR3nt: TGTGCCAGCAGAACAGAGACGGGACAGGTGAACACTGAAGCTTTCTTT
CDR3aa: CASRTETGQVNTEAFF

v_gene: TRBV5-6
d_gene: -
abundance: -
j_gene: TRBJ1-1
CDR3nt: TGTGCCAGCAGCCGGGGGCGGGCCGACATGGGGGCTTTCTTT
CDR3aa: CASSRGRADMGAFF

v_gene: TRBV4-3
d_gene: -
abundance: -
j_gene: TRBJ2-1
CDR3nt: TGCGCCAGCAGCGCGACCGAGGTGGGAGGTCGGGTCTTC
CDR3aa: CASSATEVGGRVF

v_gene: TRBV19
d_gene: TRBD1
abundance: -
j_gene: TRBJ1-5
CDR3nt: TGTGCCAGTAGTAACTCCGGGACAGGCGGCAATCAGCCCCAGCATTTT
CDR3aa: CASSNSGTGGNQPQHF

v_gene: TRBV20-1
d_gene: TRBD2
abundance: -
j_gene: TRBJ2-3
CDR3nt: TGCAGTGCTAGTTCCAGCGGGGGCCCTAACACAGATACGCAGTATTTT
CDR3aa: CSASSSGGPNTDTQYF

v_gene: TRBV6-5
d_gene: TRBD1
abundance: -
j_gene: TRBJ1-3
CDR3nt: TGTGCCAGCCGCCGGGACAGAGGAAACACCATATATTTT
CDR3aa: CASRRDRGNTIYF

v_gene: TRBV29-1
d_gene: -
abundance: -
j_gene: TRBJ2-7
CDR3nt: TGCAGCGTTGAAGACGGGGACTCCTACGAGCAGTACTTC
CDR3aa: CSVEDGDSYEQYF

v_gene: TRBV19
d_gene: -
abundance: once
j_gene: TRBJ2-1
CDR3nt: TGTGCCAGTACGGGGGCGGGAAATGGCCAGATGCACAATGAGCAGTTCTTC
CDR3aa: CASTGAGNGQMHNEQFF

v_gene: TRBV13
d_gene: TRBD2
abundance: -
j_gene: TRBJ2-1
CDR3nt: TGTGCCAGCAGGCGGCAAGGGACTAGAGATGAGCAGTTCTTC
CDR3aa: CASRRQGTRDEQFF

v_gene: TRBV18
d_gene: TRBD1
abundance: -
j_gene: TRBJ1-4
CDR3nt: TGTGCCAGCTCCCCGGGTCCAGGGGGCTCTGAAAAACTGTTTTTT
CDR3aa: CASSPGPGGSEKLFF

v_gene: TRBV10-3
d_gene: -
abundance: -
j_gene: TRBJ2-1
CDR3nt: TGTGCCATCAGTAACCCGTTGGGGAATAGGGGTGGTGAGGAGCAGTTCTTC
CDR3aa: CAISNPLGNRGGEEQFF

v_gene: TRBV13
d_gene: TRBD1
abundance: -
j_gene: TRBJ2-5
CDR3nt: TGTGCCAGCAGCTTTCGACAGGGGGTACGGGAGACCCAGTACTTC
CDR3aa: CASSFRQGVRETQYF

v_gene: TRBV11-2
d_gene: -
abundance: -
j_gene: TRBJ1-5
CDR3nt: TGTGCCAGCAGCTTAGAGGCGGGGAACAATCAGCCCCAGCATTTT
CDR3aa: CASSLEAGNNQPQHF

v_gene: TRBV7-3
d_gene: -
abundance: -
j_gene: TRBJ1-6
CDR3nt: TGTGCCAGCAGCCACGGGACGGGAAATTCACCCCTCCACTTT
CDR3aa: CASSHGTGNSPLHF